This T cell receptor (beta chain) was documented in a study of blood T cell repertoires in COVID-19. Background on the study: Acute and convalescent COVID-19 specimens originated in the United States, Italy and Spain.

The length of the CDR3 is 15 residues. Germline V gene lookup returns CDR1 MNHNY and CDR2 SVGAGI (reference sequence). With 7 bases clipped from V and 1 base from J, the junction kept 4 bases outside the gene matches. This clone was recorded a few times. TCRdb keeps only in-frame clones here, not all; method: immunoSEQ multiplex PCR. The table includes a few hundred thousand clones, 70% to 90% detected once. Source material: PBMCs or T cells enriched from blood (not recorded which). The source is a woman between 35 and 50 years old with acute COVID-19. The chain employs TRBV6-6 and TRBJ2-2, with 9 nucleotides matching TRBD1. The DNA of the CDR3 is TGTGCCAGCAACGGGGGACAGGGGAACACCGGGGAGCTGTTTTTT. It codes for CASNGGQGNTGELFF.